One and the same sample provided the 27 T cell receptor beta chains below, sequenced in a study of read filtering for tumor transcriptome and immune sequencing (dated by TCRdb to about 2020). The sequencing machine was an Illumina HiSeq 4000. Starting from roughly 440 ng RNA, TCR libraries were constructed with the Immunoverse kit using molecular barcoded adaptors that cover the alpha/delta and beta/gamma chains. TCRdb reanalyzed the raw reads on its own, using fastp at Q25 for trimming and MiXCR for clone calling, and kept in-frame beta chains. Merged by CDR3 protein, the rows form single entries marked with the most common genes and DNA. This sample is represented by tens of thousands of distinct CDR3 sequences; 20% to 25% of them were singletons. The biggest ten clones account for 11% of the sample. Sequenced input: a population of CD138-negative cells sorted from bone marrow. What the cell subset or site label conveys for this sample: bone marrow mononuclear cells depleted of CD138+ plasma/myeloma cells by negative magnetic selection. These receptors were taken from a donor over 35 with multiple myeloma.

This clonotype was found many times. The chain links TRBV3-1 to TRBJ1-6; possible D gene TRBD1, 5 bases. The ends were cut back, 1 base at V and 8 bases at J, with 9 bases in the middle. The CDR3 runs 14 residues. The germline CDR1 and CDR2 sequences are LGHDT and YNNKEL (reference sequence). The CDR3: CASSQVRGDSPLHF. The CDR3 DNA is TGTGCCAGCAGCCAAGTACGGGGGGATTCACCCCTCCACTTT.

This clonotype is medium-sized in the sample. CDR3 region: CASSFRGGHEQYF. CDR3 nucleotide sequence: TGTGCCAGCAGCTTCCGGGGGGGCCACGAGCAGTACTTC. The rearrangement uses TRBV3-1 and TRBJ2-7; TRBD2 matches at 8 bases. The germline V gene has CDR1 LGHDT and CDR2 YNNKEL (reference sequence). This CDR3 region has 13 residues. J lost 5 bases, V lost 5 bases, and 5 bases had no gene match.

This clonotype turned up a few times. The chain links TRBV29-1 to TRBJ1-2, with D possibly matching TRBD1 (6 bases). CDR3 length: 11 amino acids. The V and J ends lost 6 bases and 2 bases respectively, with 7 bases between them. Per germline, CDR1 SQVTM and CDR2 ANQGSEA. CDR3 sequence reads: CSVDRNYGYTF. CDR3 nucleotide sequence: TGCAGCGTGGACAGAAACTATGGCTACACCTTC.

On this clonotype itself: A much larger clone differs from this one at a single base, so this may be a read error. V usage is TRBV2 and J usage is TRBJ2-5; D perhaps matches TRBD2 (6 bases). Germline V gene lookup returns CDR1 SNHLY and CDR2 FYNNEI. Trimming took 7 bases from V and 2 from J, leaving 17 bases between them. The length of the CDR3 is 15 residues. The CDR3: CASTPGTSYQETQYF. CDR3 nucleotide sequence: TGTGCCAGCACTCCCGGGACTTCCTATCAAGAGACCCAGTACTTC.

This clonotype was seen at least ten times. The gene calls are TRBV6-2 or TRBV6-3 and TRBJ2-1; a weak D match, TRBD2 (6 bases). V dropped 3 bases and J dropped 6 bases, with 12 bases sitting between them. This CDR3 has 14 residues. Germline assignment: CDR1 MNHEY and CDR2 SVGEGT. The CDR3 coding sequence is TGTGCCAGCAGTTATGATACTAGCCCCAATGAGCAGTTCTTC. It translates to CASSYDTSPNEQFF.

The chain couples TRBV6-6 to TRBJ2-3, with 8 bases identical to TRBD2. CDR1 and CDR2 (germline): MNHNY, SVGAGI (reference sequence). This CDR3 is 17 amino acids long. Germline trimming cut 5 bases from V and 0 bases from J; bases unmatched to any gene: 10. The CDR3 DNA sequence: TGTGCCAGCAGTAGGCTAGCGGGCGAACATAGCACAGATACGCAGTATTTT. This encodes CASSRLAGEHSTDTQYF.

Ten or more counts support this clonotype. The chain combines TRBV29-1 with TRBJ2-3; D ambiguous. From germline, CDR1 is SQVTM and CDR2 ANQGSEA. This CDR3 contains 13 residues. V lost 6 bases and J lost 6, with 16 bases in between. The CDR3 loop reads CSVHLGMWDTQYF. CDR3 nucleotides: TGCAGCGTGCACCTGGGGATGTGGGATACGCAGTATTTT.

This clonotype was observed at least ten times. The CDR3, as DNA: TGTGCCAGCAGTCCCCCTGGGACAGGGGCGAACTATGGCTACACCTTC. The encoded protein is CASSPPGTGANYGYTF. The V call is TRBV28, the J call TRBJ1-2; 10 bases are shared with TRBD1. The V segment lost 5 bases and the J segment 2 bases; nucleotides outside the gene matches: 8. The CDR3 has 16 amino acids. CDR1 MDHEN and CDR2 SYDVKM come from the germline V gene.

As for this clonotype: A much larger clone sits a single nucleotide away, making a read error possible. This chain links TRBV28 with TRBJ2-7; D remains ambiguous. Germline CDR1 MDHEN, CDR2 SYDVKM. V shed 6 bases and J shed 4 bases, with 13 bases lying between them. The CDR3 consists of 13 residues. CDR3 bases: TGTGCCAGCAGCCCCGGCAAGCGTTACGAGCAGTACTTC. Translated: CASSPGKRYEQYF.

This clonotype has ten or more counts. The chain links TRBV7-2 to TRBJ1-2; possibly TRBD1 for D (6 bases). Per germline, CDR1 SGHTA and CDR2 FQGNSA. V lost 1 base to trimming and J lost 4 bases, with 13 bases between them. CDR3 length equals 15 residues. The CDR3: CASSLVPGEVYGYTF. CDR3 DNA: TGTGCCAGCAGCTTAGTTCCAGGGGAGGTCTATGGCTACACCTTC.

The genes are TRBV28 and TRBJ2-5, with D perhaps matching TRBD2 (5 bases). Trimming took off 5 bases at V and 5 bases at J, with 12 bases between the two ends. Germline V CDR1 and CDR2: MDHEN, SYDVKM. The CDR3 contains 13 residues. The CDR3 protein is CASSPETKETQYF. In DNA, the CDR3 is TGTGCCAGCAGTCCCGAGACTAAGGAGACCCAGTACTTC.

Concerning this clonotype: This may stem from a read error, because a much larger clone lies one nucleotide away. This chain connects TRBV7-2 to TRBJ2-1, with D possibly matching TRBD2 (5 bases). The CDR3 contains 14 residues. In germline, CDR1 is SGHTA, CDR2 FQGNSA. V was trimmed by 4 bases and J by 8 bases, leaving 15 bases between them. CDR3 amino acids: CASSSSLGVHEQFF. The CDR3 nucleotides are TGTGCCAGCAGCTCATCATTGGGAGTACATGAGCAGTTCTTC. Together with reference TRBV7-2 and TRBJ2-1, the CDR3 gives the full variable domain: GAGVSQSPSNKVTEKGKDVELRCDPISGHTALYWYRQSLGQGLEFLIYFQGNSAPDKSGLPSDRFSAERTGGSVSTLTIQRTQQEDSAVYLCASSSSLGVHEQFFGPGTRLTVL.

The chain has TRBV29-1 and TRBJ1-1; TRBD1 might be the D (5 bases). In germline, CDR1 is SQVTM, CDR2 ANQGSEA. The CDR3 covers 10 residues. Trimming left V 7 bases short and J 7 bases short, with 10 bases between. CDR3 loop: CSGARGEAFF. The CDR3 DNA follows: TGCAGCGGTGCTAGGGGTGAAGCTTTCTTT.

There are many counts of this clonotype. The chain is built from TRBV29-1 and TRBJ1-1; the match to TRBD1 covers 9 bases. V gave up 6 bases and J gave up 3 bases; unmatched junction bases: 8. CDR1 is SQVTM and CDR2 is ANQGSEA in the germline V gene. The CDR3 is 14 residues long. The CDR3 reads CSVGKQGAYTEAFF. Written as DNA, the CDR3 is TGCAGCGTGGGGAAACAGGGGGCCTACACTGAAGCTTTCTTT.

As concerns this clonotype: One end of the junction varies from germline; a read error may be responsible. The V and J genes are TRBV7-9 and TRBJ1-1, with D perhaps TRBD1 (5 bases). The CDR3 has 13 amino acids. Germline loops: CDR1 SEHNR, CDR2 FQNEAQ (reference sequence). In DNA, the CDR3 is TGTGCCAGCAGCTTAGGGGGGAATCCTGACGCTTTCTTT. As protein: CASSLGGNPDAFF.

The table lists this clonotype with many counts. V is TRBV5-1 and J is TRBJ2-1, with 12 bases fitting TRBD2. Looked up from germline, CDR1 is SGHRS and CDR2 is YFSETQ. This CDR3 region has 16 residues. The trim removed 4 bases at V and 5 bases at J, leaving 7 bases unmatched. The CDR3 is CASSGRLAGVNNEQFF. CDR3 coding DNA: TGCGCCAGCAGCGGACGACTAGCGGGGGTAAACAATGAGCAGTTCTTC.

A few counts support this clonotype. J is TRBJ2-5 and V is TRBV19; TRBD2 aligns across 7 bases. V lost 5 bases and J lost 8; bases outside the gene matches: 11. The CDR3 is 14 amino acids. The germline CDR1 and CDR2 sequences are LNHDA and SQIVND (reference sequence). The CDR3 here is CASSRSGALVTQYF. Here the CDR3 DNA reads TGTGCCAGTAGTCGGAGCGGGGCGCTTGTTACCCAGTACTTC.

The chain couples TRBV7-8 to TRBJ1-5; TRBD1 matches 7 bases. V gave up 4 bases and J gave up 2 bases; unmatched junction bases: 5. This CDR3 region has 15 residues. Germline V CDR1 and CDR2: SGHVS, FQNEAQ. The CDR3 region is CASSSTGTGNQPQHF. The CDR3 DNA reads TGTGCCAGCAGCTCGACAGGGACGGGCAATCAGCCCCAGCATTTT.

In the case of this clonotype: A much larger clone sits a single nucleotide away, making a read error possible. The chain combines TRBV6-6 with TRBJ2-7, with 7 bases aligning to TRBD1. The CDR3 is 15 residues long. J gave up 3 bases and V 9 bases, and 14 bases lay outside the gene matches. CDR1 and CDR2 (germline): MNHNY, SVGAGI (reference sequence). CDR3 amino acids: CASRFQGQTVYEQYF. In nucleotides, the CDR3 is TGTGCCAGTAGATTCCAGGGACAGACAGTCTACGAGCAGTACTTC.

The V call is TRBV28, the J call TRBJ1-5; 7 nucleotides agree with TRBD1. Germline CDR1 MDHEN, CDR2 SYDVKM. Trimming at V came to 4 bases and at J to 0 bases, leaving 3 bases not matched to a gene. The CDR3 spans 15 residues. CDR3 DNA: TGTGCCAGCAGTTCGGGACAGAGTAGCAATCAGCCCCAGCATTTT. Translating gives CASSSGQSSNQPQHF.

For this clonotype: This could be a read error, since a much larger clone is one nucleotide away. The gene calls are TRBV20-1 and TRBJ2-5; D is unresolved. The CDR3 is made up of 12 amino acids. Germline CDR1 reads DFQATT; CDR2 reads SNEGSKA (reference sequence). The CDR3 protein is CSARGNGETLYF. The CDR3 DNA reads as TGCAGTGCTAGGGGGAACGGAGAGACCCTGTACTTC.

This clonotype is medium-sized in the sample. V gene TRBV28 combines with J gene TRBJ2-1, with D possibly TRBD2 on 6 matching bases. The CDR3 is 14 residues long. Deletions cut 2 bases from V and 4 bases from J, with 9 bases between. Germline V gene lookup returns CDR1 MDHEN and CDR2 SYDVKM. This chain's CDR3 is CASSLNGGYNEQFF. The CDR3 coding sequence is TGTGCCAGCAGTTTAAATGGGGGGTACAATGAGCAGTTCTTC.

This clonotype was observed a few times. This chain's CDR3 is CASSSTSGRQETQYF. CDR3 nucleotide sequence: TGCGCCAGCAGCTCGACTAGCGGGAGGCAAGAGACCCAGTACTTC. The chain couples TRBV5-1 to TRBJ2-5, with TRBD2 matching 13 bases. Germline V gene sequence: CDR1 SGHRS, CDR2 YFSETQ. Losses at the gene ends were 3 bases for V and 2 bases for J; bases not matched to a gene: 1. The CDR3 totals 15 residues.

This clonotype occurred many times. The chain has TRBV24-1 and TRBJ2-3; D perhaps matches TRBD2 (6 bases). This CDR3 region has 14 residues. Trimming took 7 bases from V and 5 from J, leaving 15 bases between them. The germline gives CDR1 KGHDR, CDR2 SFDVKD. The CDR3 region is CATSGTAEGDTQYF. CDR3 DNA: TGTGCCACCAGCGGGACTGCTGAAGGAGATACGCAGTATTTT.

In its sample, this clonotype was seen many times. The chain links TRBV29-1 to TRBJ1-2; no reliable D call. The V end lost 5 bases, the J end lost 3 bases, and 10 bases lay between the germline ends. Germline CDR1 SQVTM, CDR2 ANQGSEA. The CDR3 runs to 12 residues. DNA for the CDR3: TGCAGCGTTTGGTCGACGGACTATGGCTACACCTTC. This gives the protein CSVWSTDYGYTF.

The rearrangement links TRBV2 to TRBJ1-3; D gene ambiguous. The CDR3 length is 15 residues. Germline V gives CDR1 SNHLY, CDR2 FYNNEI. V was shortened by 6 bases and J by 2 bases, with 14 bases between the two germline ends. The CDR3 region is CASRKYSDPGNTIYF. CDR3 nucleotides: TGTGCCAGCAGAAAATACAGCGACCCTGGAAACACCATATATTTT.

The chain has TRBV11-2 and TRBJ2-3; no clear D gene. The ends were cut back, 6 bases at V and 2 bases at J, with 6 bases in the middle. Per germline, CDR1 SGHAT and CDR2 FQNNGV. The CDR3 totals 12 residues. The CDR3 reads CASRRVTDTQYF. CDR3 coding DNA: TGTGCCAGCAGGAGAGTCACAGATACGCAGTATTTT. The variable domain in full, completed from reference TRBV11-2 and TRBJ2-3, reads EAGVAQSPRYKIIEKRQSVAFWCNPISGHATLYWYQQILGQGPKLLIQFQNNGVVDDSQLPKDRFSAERLKGVDSTLKIQPAKLEDSAVYLCASRRVTDTQYFGPGTRLTVL.